This entry lists 5 T cell receptor beta chains sequenced from one sample in a study of regulatory T cells in long-lasting Graves disease. Researchers made TCR beta libraries by using iRepertoire HTBI primers and running Arm-PCR on CDR3 regions. TCRdb re-analysed the multiplex PCR reads in MiXCR, keeping a single row per CDR3 protein. The sample contains around 250,000 distinct CDR3 sequences, 18% of which appear only once. Time point defined: newly diagnosed GD, antithyroid drugs for less than 3 months. PBMCs were the source of the RNA used for TCR sequencing. Separately, the same data were catalogued under a study of T cells in Graves' hyperthyroidism and ophthalmopathy.

The sample consisted of peripheral blood mononuclear cells (PBMCs), taken at new diagnosis, from a patient treated with antithyroid drugs. The receptors here all came from a woman aged 25 to 39 with Graves disease.

This clonotype showed up many times. The chain joins TRBV20-1 to TRBJ2-3; tentatively, D is TRBD1 (6 bases). The CDR3 is 15 amino acids. V dropped 0 bases and J dropped 1 base, with 11 bases sitting between them. Germline V gene data show CDR1 as DFQATT and CDR2 as SNEGSKA (reference sequence). The CDR3 is CSARDWGHGTDTQYF. CDR3 DNA: TGCAGTGCTAGAGATTGGGGGCACGGCACAGATACGCAGTATTTT.

This clonotype is medium-sized in the sample. The CDR3 DNA sequence: TGTGCCAGCTCAGGCTTGGGAGAACAGTACTTC. Translation: CASSGLGEQYF. The chain carries TRBV2 and TRBJ2-7; the D gene is possibly TRBD2 (5 bases). The V end was cut by 8 bases, the J end by 10 bases, with 15 bases between. The CDR3 is 11 amino acids. Germline values: CDR1 SNHLY, CDR2 FYNNEI.

This clonotype was recorded many times. The V and J genes are TRBV5-6 and TRBJ1-6; 8 bases are shared with TRBD1. CDR1 is SGHDT, CDR2 YYEEEE, per germline. V gave up 5 bases and J gave up 7 bases; unmatched junction bases: 8. This CDR3 region has 15 residues. The CDR3, as DNA: TGTGCCAGCAGACCGACAGGGGTAGGGAATTCACCCCTCCACTTT. It specifies CASRPTGVGNSPLHF.

The gene calls are TRBV7-8 and TRBJ2-7; no reliable D call. The V end lost 1 base, the J end lost 5 bases, and 6 bases lay between the germline ends. In germline, CDR1 is SGHVS, CDR2 FQNEAQ. CDR3 size: 12 residues. This CDR3 is CASSLVHDEQYF. DNA for the CDR3: TGTGCCAGCAGCTTAGTCCATGACGAGCAGTACTTC.

The chain links TRBV2 to TRBJ2-1; the D gene is possibly TRBD1 (6 bases). CDR1 and CDR2 (germline): SNHLY, FYNNEI. Trimming removed 4 bases at V and 10 bases at J, with 14 bases between. The CDR3 length is 13 residues. The CDR3 DNA reads as TGTGCCAGCAGTGGGGGCCGGGACACCGAGCAGTTCTTC. Protein: CASSGGRDTEQFF.